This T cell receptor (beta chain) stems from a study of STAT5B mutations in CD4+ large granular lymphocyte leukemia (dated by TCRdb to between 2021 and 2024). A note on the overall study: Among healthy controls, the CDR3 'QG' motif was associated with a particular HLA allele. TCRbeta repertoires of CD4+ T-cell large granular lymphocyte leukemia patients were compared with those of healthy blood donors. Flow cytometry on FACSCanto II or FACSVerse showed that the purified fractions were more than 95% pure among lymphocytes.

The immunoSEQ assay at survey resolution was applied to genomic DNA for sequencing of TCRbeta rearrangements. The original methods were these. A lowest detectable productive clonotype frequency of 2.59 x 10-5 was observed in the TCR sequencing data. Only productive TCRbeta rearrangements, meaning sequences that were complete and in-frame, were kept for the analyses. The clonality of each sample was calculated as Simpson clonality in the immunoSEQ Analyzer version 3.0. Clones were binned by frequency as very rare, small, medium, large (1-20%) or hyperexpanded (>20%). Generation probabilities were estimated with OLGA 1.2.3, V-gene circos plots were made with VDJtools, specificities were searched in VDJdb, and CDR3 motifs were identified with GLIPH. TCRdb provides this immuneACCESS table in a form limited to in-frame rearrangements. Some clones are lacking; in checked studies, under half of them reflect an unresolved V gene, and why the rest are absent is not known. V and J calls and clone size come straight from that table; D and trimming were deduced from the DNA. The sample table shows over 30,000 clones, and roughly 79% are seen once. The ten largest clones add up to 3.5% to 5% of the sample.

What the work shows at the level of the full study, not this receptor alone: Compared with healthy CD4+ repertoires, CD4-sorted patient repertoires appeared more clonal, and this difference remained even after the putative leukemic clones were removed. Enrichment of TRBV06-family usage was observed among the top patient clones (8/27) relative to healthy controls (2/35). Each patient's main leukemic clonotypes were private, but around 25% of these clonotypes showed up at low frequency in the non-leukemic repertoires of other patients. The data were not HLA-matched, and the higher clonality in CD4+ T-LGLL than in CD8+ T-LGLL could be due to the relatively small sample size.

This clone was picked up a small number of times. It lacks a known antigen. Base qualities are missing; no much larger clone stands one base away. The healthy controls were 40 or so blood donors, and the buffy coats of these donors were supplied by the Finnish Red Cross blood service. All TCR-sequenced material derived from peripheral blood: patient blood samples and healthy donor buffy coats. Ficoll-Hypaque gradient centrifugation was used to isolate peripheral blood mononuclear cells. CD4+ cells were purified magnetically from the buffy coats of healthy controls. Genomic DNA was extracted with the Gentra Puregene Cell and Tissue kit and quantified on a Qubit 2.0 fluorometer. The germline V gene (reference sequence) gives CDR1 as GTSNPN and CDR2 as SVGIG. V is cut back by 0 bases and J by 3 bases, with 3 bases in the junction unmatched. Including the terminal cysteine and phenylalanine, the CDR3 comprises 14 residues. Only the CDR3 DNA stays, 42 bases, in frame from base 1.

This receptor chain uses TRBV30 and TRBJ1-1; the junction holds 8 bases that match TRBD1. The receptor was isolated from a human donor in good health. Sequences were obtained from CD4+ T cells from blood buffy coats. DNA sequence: TGTGCCTGGAGTGTGGGGACAGGTGACACTGAAGCTTTCTTT. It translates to CAWSVGTGDTEAFF.